A single sample gave rise to the 19 T cell receptor beta chains below, sequenced in a study of response to subunit inactivated influenza vaccine. In TCRdb, the RT-PCR reads were re-called with MiXCR into one record per CDR3 protein. The sample records fewer than 700,000 distinct CDR3 sequences, 10% to 15% being singletons. The sample here was PBMCs from blood, taken roughly 48 days after vaccination. These receptors were obtained from a man aged 50 to 60 who received an inactivated influenza vaccine.

The sample holds many counts of this clonotype. J is TRBJ2-3 and V is TRBV7-2; the match to TRBD2 covers 8 bases. The CDR3 sequence is 15 residues long. V was pared by 7 bases and J by 0 bases, with 6 bases of the junction left unmatched. Looked up from germline, CDR1 is SGHTA and CDR2 is FQGNSA. CDR3 residues: CASNLLAASTDTQYF. DNA for the CDR3: TGTGCCAGCAACCTACTAGCGGCTAGCACAGATACGCAGTATTTT.

The chain is built from TRBV6-2 or TRBV6-3 and TRBJ2-5, with TRBD2 as a possible D gene (6 bases). This CDR3 contains 13 residues. The V end lost 11 bases, the J end lost 5 bases, and 18 bases lay between the germline ends. Germline V CDR1 and CDR2: MNHEY, SVGEGT. The CDR3 spells CAARRDSGETQYF. DNA for the CDR3: TGTGCCGCACGACGGGACTCGGGGGAGACCCAGTACTTC.

V is TRBV11-2 and J is TRBJ2-5, with a weak D call TRBD1 (6 bases). V lost 6 bases, J lost 2 bases, and 16 bases lay in between. CDR1 is SGHAT and CDR2 is FQNNGV in the germline V gene. This CDR3 comprises 15 residues. The CDR3: CASRRRSGQQETQYF. DNA for the CDR3: TGTGCCAGCAGACGCCGTTCAGGACAGCAAGAGACCCAGTACTTC.

This clonotype was seen many times. The chain has TRBV18 and TRBJ2-7, with TRBD1 identical over 7 bases. Per the germline V gene, CDR1 is KGHSH and CDR2 is LQKENI. This CDR3 contains 14 residues. The ends lost 6 bases at V and 2 bases at J; junction bases unmatched: 7. The CDR3 protein is CASSIGQGAYEQYF. The CDR3 DNA reads TGTGCCAGCTCCATTGGGCAGGGGGCCTACGAGCAGTACTTC.

The chain joins TRBV30 to TRBJ2-4; TRBD2 aligns across 7 bases. This CDR3 region has 14 residues. CDR1 and CDR2 (germline): GTSNPN, SVGIG (reference sequence). For the CDR3, the DNA is TGTGGTTCGGGGGGAGACGTTGGCAAAAACATTCAGTACTTC. Protein sequence: CGSGGDVGKNIQYF.

The V gene is TRBV4-1, the J gene TRBJ2-1; no clear D gene. This CDR3 is built from 15 residues. Trimming left V 0 bases short and J 3 bases short, with 9 bases between. CDR1 MGHRA and CDR2 YSYEKL come from the germline V gene. As DNA, the CDR3 is TGCGCCAGCAGCCAAGAGGCAGCCCGCTACAATGAGCAGTTCTTC. Translated, it gives CASSQEAARYNEQFF.

This chain uses TRBV11-2 with TRBJ1-1, with D possibly TRBD1 on 5 matching bases. V gave up 4 bases and J gave up 1 base, with 10 bases separating them. Germline lookup yields CDR1 SGHAT and CDR2 FQNNGV. This CDR3 contains 14 residues. The CDR3 DNA reads as TGTGCCAGCAGCTCCCTGACAGAGAACACTGAAGCTTTCTTT. It is translated as CASSSLTENTEAFF. The full variable domain, with the rest looked up from reference TRBV11-2 and TRBJ1-1, is EAGVAQSPRYKIIEKRQSVAFWCNPISGHATLYWYQQILGQGPKLLIQFQNNGVVDDSQLPKDRFSAERLKGVDSTLKIQPAKLEDSAVYLCASSSLTENTEAFFGQGTRLTVV.

V gene TRBV20-1 combines with J gene TRBJ1-1, with no clear D. V gave up 6 bases and J gave up 6 bases, with 11 bases separating them. CDR3 length: 11 residues. Germline CDR1 DFQATT, CDR2 SNEGSKA (reference sequence). The CDR3: CSAESEAEAFF. Written as DNA, the CDR3 is TGCAGTGCGGAAAGTGAGGCTGAAGCTTTCTTT.

This clonotype showed up just a few times. The chain joins TRBV7-2 to TRBJ2-7, with TRBD2 identical over 13 bases. Germline-derived CDR1 and CDR2 are SGHTA and FQGNSA. The CDR3 is 15 amino acids. V dropped 3 bases and J dropped 7; count of bases not matched to a gene: 6. The CDR3 region is CASSFSGTSGTEQYF. In DNA form, the CDR3 reads TGTGCCAGCAGCTTTTCCGGGACTAGCGGGACGGAGCAGTACTTC.

This clonotype was seen only a few times. The chain carries TRBV7-2 and TRBJ2-7, with D unresolved. Germline V gives CDR1 SGHTA, CDR2 FQGNSA. The CDR3 has 15 amino acids. Trimming stripped 1 base from V and 1 base from J, with 11 bases between. CDR3 region: CASSLETYRSYEQYF. Here the CDR3 DNA reads TGTGCCAGCAGCTTAGAGACCTACCGATCCTACGAGCAGTACTTC.

The chain is built from TRBV6-4 and TRBJ2-1; 9 nucleotides agree with TRBD1. CDR1 is MRHNA, CDR2 SNTAGT, per germline. This CDR3 is built from 18 residues. Unmatched junction bases numbered 13, after V lost 2 bases and J lost 5 bases. The CDR3 here is CASSDDFLGQGSHNEQFF. The CDR3 coding sequence is TGTGCCAGCAGTGACGATTTTTTAGGACAGGGGTCCCACAATGAGCAGTTCTTC.

The chain joins TRBV20-1 to TRBJ2-7; unclear D gene. From germline, CDR1 is DFQATT and CDR2 SNEGSKA (reference sequence). This CDR3 region has 13 residues. V lost 3 bases to trimming and J lost 7 bases, with 16 bases between them. This chain's CDR3 is CSASSPASGEQYF. The DNA for the CDR3 is TGCAGTGCTAGTTCACCGGCCTCCGGGGAGCAGTACTTC.

This clonotype was observed a handful of times. The chain joins TRBV27 to TRBJ2-7; 10 nucleotides match TRBD2. The CDR3 is 16 amino acids. The V segment lost 5 bases and the J segment 3 bases; nucleotides outside the gene matches: 10. Per germline, CDR1 MNHEY and CDR2 SMNVEV (reference sequence). In nucleotides, the CDR3 is TGTGCCAGCAGTCTCTCTAGCGGGAGTTCTGTCTACGAGCAGTACTTC. Translation gives CASSLSSGSSVYEQYF.

This clonotype has just a few counts. The CDR3 loop is CSARDLGGLYEQYF. DNA of the CDR3: TGCAGTGCTAGAGATCTCGGGGGTCTCTACGAGCAGTACTTC. This chain uses TRBV20-1 with TRBJ2-7; TRBD2 is a possible D gene (6 bases). Trimming stripped 0 bases from V and 3 bases from J, with 12 bases between. Per the germline V gene, CDR1 is DFQATT and CDR2 is SNEGSKA (reference sequence). This CDR3 contains 14 residues.

This clonotype was counted between two and nine times. The chain has TRBV18 and TRBJ2-2; possibly TRBD1 for D (6 bases). CDR1 is KGHSH, CDR2 LQKENI, per germline. The CDR3 totals 14 residues. Trimming cost V 5 bases and J 6 bases, with 13 bases left between them. CDR3 residues: CASSERTEPGELFF. CDR3 in DNA: TGTGCCAGCTCAGAGCGGACAGAGCCCGGGGAGCTGTTTTTT.

In this sample, this clonotype turned up a few times. This chain links TRBV18 with TRBJ2-1, with TRBD2 matching 7 bases. The CDR3 consists of 16 residues. Germline CDR1 KGHSH, CDR2 LQKENI. Trimming removed 5 bases from V and 9 bases from J; junction bases left unmatched: 16. CDR3 in DNA: TGTGCCAGCTCAAGAGGATGGGAGGGGCTAACGTCTGAGCAGTTCTTC. Translation: CASSRGWEGLTSEQFF.

This clonotype showed up just a few times. The chain carries TRBV28 and TRBJ2-1; no clear D. This CDR3 has 14 amino acids. The V and J ends lost 2 bases and 7 bases respectively, with 12 bases between them. The germline CDR1 and CDR2 sequences are MDHEN and SYDVKM. CDR3 nucleotides: TGTGCCAGCAGTTTAGGAAGACATCTTAATGAGCAGTTCTTC. It specifies CASSLGRHLNEQFF.

This clonotype has a count of ten or more. This rearrangement joins TRBV20-1 to TRBJ2-1; 7 nucleotides line up with TRBD2. Trimming cost V 3 bases and J 3 bases; bases outside gene matches: 5. Per germline, CDR1 DFQATT and CDR2 SNEGSKA (reference sequence). The CDR3 runs to 14 residues. The CDR3 sequence: CSARSRDYYNEQFF. CDR3 sequence (DNA): TGCAGTGCTAGGTCCAGGGACTACTACAATGAGCAGTTCTTC.

V gene TRBV5-1 combines with J gene TRBJ2-5; 7 bases map to TRBD1. Germline V gives CDR1 SGHRS, CDR2 YFSETQ. The ends lost 2 bases at V and 2 bases at J; junction bases unmatched: 3. The CDR3 length is 14 residues. The CDR3 DNA follows: TGCGCCAGCAGCTTAACAGGGGATCAAGAGACCCAGTACTTC. Its protein is CASSLTGDQETQYF. Full variable domain (missing parts from reference TRBV5-1 and TRBJ2-5): KAGVTQTPRYLIKTRGQQVTLSCSPISGHRSVSWYQQTPGQGLQFLFEYFSETQRNKGNFPGRFSGRQFSNSRSEMNVSTLELGDSALYLCASSLTGDQETQYFGPGTRLLVL.